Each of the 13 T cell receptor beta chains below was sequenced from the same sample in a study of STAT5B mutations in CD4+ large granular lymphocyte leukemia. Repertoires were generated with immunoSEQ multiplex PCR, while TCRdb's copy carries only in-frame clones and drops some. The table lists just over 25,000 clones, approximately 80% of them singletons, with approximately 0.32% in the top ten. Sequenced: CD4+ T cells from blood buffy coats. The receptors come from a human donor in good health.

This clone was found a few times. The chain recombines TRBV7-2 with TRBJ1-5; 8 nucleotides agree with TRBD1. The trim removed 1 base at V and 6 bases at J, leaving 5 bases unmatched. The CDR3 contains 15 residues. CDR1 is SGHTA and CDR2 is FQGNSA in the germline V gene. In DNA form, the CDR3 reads TGTGCCAGCAGCTTAGACGCAGGGGGCGGTCAGCCCCAGCATTTT. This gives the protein CASSLDAGGGQPQHF.

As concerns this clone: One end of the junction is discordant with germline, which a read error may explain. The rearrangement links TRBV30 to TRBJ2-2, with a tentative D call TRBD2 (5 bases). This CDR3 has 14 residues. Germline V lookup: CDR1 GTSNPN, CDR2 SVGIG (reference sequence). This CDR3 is CAWSVIPKTGELLF. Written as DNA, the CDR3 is TGTGCCTGGAGTGTAATCCCGAAGACCGGGGAGCTGCTTTTT.

CDR3 bases: TGTGCCAGCAGCAAATGTCGCCGCAGGGTCCCCTCTGGAAACACCATATATTTT. Translated: CASSKCRRRVPSGNTIYF. This rearrangement joins TRBV21-1 to TRBJ1-3; TRBD1 is the table's D call and was not checked against the DNA. TRBV21-1 is reported as a pseudogene. This CDR3 region has 18 residues.

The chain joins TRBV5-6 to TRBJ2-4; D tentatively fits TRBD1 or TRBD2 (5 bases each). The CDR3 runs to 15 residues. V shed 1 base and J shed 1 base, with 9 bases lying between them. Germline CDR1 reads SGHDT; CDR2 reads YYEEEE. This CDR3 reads CASSLSGTAKNIQYF. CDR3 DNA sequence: TGTGCCAGCAGCTTGTCTGGGACGGCCAAAAACATTCAGTACTTC.

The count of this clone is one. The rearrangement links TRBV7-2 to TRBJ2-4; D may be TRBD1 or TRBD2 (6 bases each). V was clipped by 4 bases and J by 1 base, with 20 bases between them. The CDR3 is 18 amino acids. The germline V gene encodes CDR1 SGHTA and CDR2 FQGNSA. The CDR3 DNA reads TGTGCCAGCAGCTCTGGGACCCGGGGGCGAGCGGCCAAAAACATTCAGTACTTC. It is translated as CASSSGTRGRAAKNIQYF. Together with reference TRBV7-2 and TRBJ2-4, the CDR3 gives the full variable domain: GAGVSQSPSNKVTEKGKDVELRCDPISGHTALYWYRQSLGQGLEFLIYFQGNSAPDKSGLPSDRFSAERTGGSVSTLTIQRTQQEDSAVYLCASSSGTRGRAAKNIQYFGAGTRLSVL.

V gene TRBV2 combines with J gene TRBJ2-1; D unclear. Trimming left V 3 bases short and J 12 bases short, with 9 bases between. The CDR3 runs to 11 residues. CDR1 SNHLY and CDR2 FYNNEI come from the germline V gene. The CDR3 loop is CASSEGFVQFF. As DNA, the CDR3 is TGTGCCAGCAGTGAGGGATTCGTGCAGTTCTTC.

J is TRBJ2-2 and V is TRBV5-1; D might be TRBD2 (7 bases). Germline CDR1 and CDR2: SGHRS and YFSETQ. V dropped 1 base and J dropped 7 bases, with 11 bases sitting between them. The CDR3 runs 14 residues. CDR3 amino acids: CASSLTGTIGELFF. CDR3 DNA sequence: TGCGCCAGCAGCTTGACAGGGACTATCGGGGAGCTGTTTTTT.

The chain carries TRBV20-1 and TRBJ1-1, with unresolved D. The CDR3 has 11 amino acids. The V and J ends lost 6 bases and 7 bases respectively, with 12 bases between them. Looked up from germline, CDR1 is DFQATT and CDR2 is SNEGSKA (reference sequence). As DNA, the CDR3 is TGCAGTGCAGAACGGAGCGTTGAAGCTTTCTTT. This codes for CSAERSVEAFF.

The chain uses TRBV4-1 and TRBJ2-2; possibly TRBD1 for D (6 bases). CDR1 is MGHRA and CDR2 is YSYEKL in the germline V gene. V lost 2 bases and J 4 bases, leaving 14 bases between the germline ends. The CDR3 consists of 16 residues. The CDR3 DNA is TGCGCCAGCAGCCAATCTAGGCAGGGGAGCACCGGGGAGCTGTTTTTT. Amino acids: CASSQSRQGSTGELFF.

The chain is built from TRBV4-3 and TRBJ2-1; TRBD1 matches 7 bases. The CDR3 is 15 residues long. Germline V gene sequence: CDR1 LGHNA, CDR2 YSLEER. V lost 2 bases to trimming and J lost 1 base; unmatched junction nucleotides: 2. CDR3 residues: CASSQSRGSYNEQFF. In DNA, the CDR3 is TGCGCCAGCAGCCAATCCAGGGGGTCCTACAATGAGCAGTTCTTC.

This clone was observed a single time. The CDR3 sequence: CASSPRTSGYNEQFF. The CDR3 DNA reads as TGTGCCAGCAGCCCCCGGACTAGCGGATACAATGAGCAGTTCTTC. The gene calls are TRBV7-3 and TRBJ2-1; 10 bases agree with TRBD2. The CDR3 loop spans 15 amino acids. Unmatched junction bases numbered 5, after V lost 5 bases and J lost 4 bases. CDR1 SGHTA and CDR2 FQGTGA come from the germline V gene.

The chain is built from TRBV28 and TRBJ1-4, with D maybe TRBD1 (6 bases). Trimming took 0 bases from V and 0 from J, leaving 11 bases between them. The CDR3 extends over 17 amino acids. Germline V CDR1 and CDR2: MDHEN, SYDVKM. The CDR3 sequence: CASSLWSGDATNEKLFF. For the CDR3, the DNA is TGTGCCAGCAGTTTATGGTCAGGGGATGCAACTAATGAAAAACTGTTTTTT.

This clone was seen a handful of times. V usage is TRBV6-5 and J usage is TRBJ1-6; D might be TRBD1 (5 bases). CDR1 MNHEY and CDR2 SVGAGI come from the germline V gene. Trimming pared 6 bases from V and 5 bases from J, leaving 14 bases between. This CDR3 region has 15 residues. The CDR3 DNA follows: TGTGCCAGCAGGACCAGGGTCAGGGATAATTCACCCCTCCACTTT. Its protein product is CASRTRVRDNSPLHF.